This is a list of T cell receptor beta chains from one sample in a study of blood T cell repertoires in COVID-19. Sequencing was performed with immunoSEQ multiplex PCR; in TCRdb, only in-frame clones are kept and a portion is missing. The top ten hold roughly 8.6% of the sample, which has 150,000 to 200,000 clones, roughly 85% seen once. Sequencing was performed on peripheral blood. Every receptor here comes from a man between 60 and 70 years old with acute or convalescent COVID-19. The CDR3 runs from the conserved cysteine through the conserved F or W. The order of the fields is D gene, V gene, J gene, clone size, CDR3 DNA, CDR3 protein. The D gene is left open where the match is weak. The listing skips clone size in some rows; elsewhere it reads once, few, many or a size class.

>TRBD1|TRBV3-1/TRBV3-2|TRBJ1-1|once
TGTGCCAGCAGCCAGCGGGACAGGGGTAACATAGCTTTCTTT
CASSQRDRGNIAFF
>NA|TRBV2|TRBJ1-4|NA
TGTGCCAGCAGTTATACCGGTACTAATGAAAAACTGTTTTTT
CASSYTGTNEKLFF
>NA|TRBV28|TRBJ2-5|NA
TGTGCCAGCAGTTTCGGCGGGACTCCTTCCAGGGAGACCCAGTACTTC
CASSFGGTPSRETQYF
>NA|TRBV7-3|TRBJ2-2|NA
TGTGCCAGCAGCCTACACACCGGGGAGCTGTTTTTT
CASSLHTGELFF
>NA|TRBV29-1|TRBJ2-2|NA
TGCAGCGCCAGTACCGGGGGTAGGGGGCGCGCCGGGGAGCTGTTTTTT
CSASTGGRGRAGELFF
>NA|TRBV10-1|TRBJ2-1|NA
TGCGCCAGCAGTCGGGACTTGAGCTCCTACAATGAGCAGTTCTTC
CASSRDLSSYNEQFF
>NA|TRBV30|TRBJ1-4|NA
TGTGCCTGGAGTGTACTGGAGGGGACAACTAATGAAAAACTGTTTTTT
CAWSVLEGTTNEKLFF
>NA|TRBV28|TRBJ2-7|NA
TGTGCCAGCAGTTCCCGACAGCACGAGCAGTACTTC
CASSSRQHEQYF
>NA|TRBV6-6|TRBJ2-3|NA
TGTGCCAGCATCCTCGACACAACAGATACGCAGTATTTT
CASILDTTDTQYF
>NA|TRBV5-1|TRBJ2-3|NA
TGCGCCAGCAGCTCCCGAGATACGCAGTATTTT
CASSSRDTQYF
>TRBD2|TRBV6-5|TRBJ2-5|NA
TGTGCCAGCAGTTATAGCGGGAGGGCCGGGGAGACCCAGTACTTC
CASSYSGRAGETQYF
>TRBD1|TRBV29-1|TRBJ1-2|NA
TGCAGCTCCGGACAGGGGGGTGAAGGCTACACCTTC
CSSGQGGEGYTF
>TRBD1|TRBV7-8|TRBJ1-1|NA
TGTGCCAGCAGCTTAGACAGGGGGCATGCTTTCTTT
CASSLDRGHAFF
>NA|TRBV6-5|TRBJ1-2|NA
TGTGCCAGCGGCAGGAGCGGGACAATTAGAGGCTACACCTTC
CASGRSGTIRGYTF
>NA|TRBV14|TRBJ2-1|NA
TGTGCCAGCAGCCCTCAGAAGACTTTTTTTTACAATGAGCAGTTCTTC
CASSPQKTFFYNEQFF
>NA|TRBV2|TRBJ1-4|NA
TGTGCCAGCAGTGCCGGCGGCTTGACTAATGAAAAACTGTTTTTT
CASSAGGLTNEKLFF
>TRBD2|TRBV4-2|TRBJ2-7|NA
TGTGCCAGCAGCCAAGAGCCTTGGACTAGCGGATCCTACGAGCAGTACTTC
CASSQEPWTSGSYEQYF
>NA|TRBV7-8|TRBJ1-3|few
TGTGCCAGCAGCGCTACAGGGACTGGAAACACCATATATTTT
CASSATGTGNTIYF
>TRBD1|TRBV19|TRBJ2-7|NA
TGTGCCAGTAGTGTGCGGGTTACAGGGGGAGGCGAGCAGTACTTC
CASSVRVTGGGEQYF
>NA|TRBV7-8|TRBJ1-5|NA
TGTGCCAGCCACAGGTGGGCGGGCAATCAGCCCCAGCATTTT
CASHRWAGNQPQHF
>NA|TRBV28|TRBJ1-5|NA
TGTGCCAGCAGTTTCCCAGGGGTACGTAATCAGCCCCAGCATTTT
CASSFPGVRNQPQHF
>TRBD1|TRBV10-3|TRBJ2-2|NA
TGTGCCAGCGGCCGGGACAGGAACACCGGGGAGCTGTTTTTT
CASGRDRNTGELFF
>NA|TRBV9|TRBJ2-5|NA
TGTGCCAGCAGCAAGGACACATCCCAAGAGACCCAGTACTTC
CASSKDTSQETQYF
>NA|TRBV19|TRBJ1-5|few
TGTGCCAGTAGTATAGTGGACGCAGGGTACGAGCCCCAGCATTTT
CASSIVDAGYEPQHF
>NA|TRBV12-3/TRBV12-4|TRBJ2-1|NA
TGTGCCAGCAGTTGGGACACCTCCAATGAGCAGTTCTTC
CASSWDTSNEQFF
>NA|TRBV28|TRBJ1-6|NA
TGTGCCAGCAGGCCACAGGGAGCAAATTCACCCCTCCACTTT
CASRPQGANSPLHF
>NA|TRBV6-5|TRBJ1-6|NA
TGTGCCAGCAGTTACTTGGGCAGCCCTAATTCACCCCTCCACTTT
CASSYLGSPNSPLHF